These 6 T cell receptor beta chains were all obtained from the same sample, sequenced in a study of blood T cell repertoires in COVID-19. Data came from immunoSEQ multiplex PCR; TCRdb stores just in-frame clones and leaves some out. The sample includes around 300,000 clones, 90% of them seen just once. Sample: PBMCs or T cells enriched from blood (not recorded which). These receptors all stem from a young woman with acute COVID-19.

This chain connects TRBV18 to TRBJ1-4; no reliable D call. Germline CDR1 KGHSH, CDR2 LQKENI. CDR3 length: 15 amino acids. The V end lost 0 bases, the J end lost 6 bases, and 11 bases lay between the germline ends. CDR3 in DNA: TGTGCCAGCTCACCACCGGGGAGTGGGGATGAAAAACTGTTTTTT. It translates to CASSPPGSGDEKLFF. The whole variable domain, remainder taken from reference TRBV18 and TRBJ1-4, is NAGVMQNPRHLVRRRGQEARLRCSPMKGHSHVYWYRQLPEEGLKFMVYLQKENIIDESGMPKERFSAEFPKEGPSILRIQQVVRGDSAAYFCASSPPGSGDEKLFFGSGTQLSVL.

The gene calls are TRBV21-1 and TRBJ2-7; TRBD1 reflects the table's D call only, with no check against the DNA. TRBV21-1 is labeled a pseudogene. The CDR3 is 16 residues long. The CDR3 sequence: CASSKGEPGHSYEQYF. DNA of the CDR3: TGTGCCAGCAGCAAAGGGGAGCCGGGACACTCCTACGAGCAGTACTTC.

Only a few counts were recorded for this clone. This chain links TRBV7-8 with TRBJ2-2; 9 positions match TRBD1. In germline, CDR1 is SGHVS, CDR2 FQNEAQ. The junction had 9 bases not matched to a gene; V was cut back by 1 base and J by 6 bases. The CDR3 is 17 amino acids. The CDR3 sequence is CASSLEQGARNAGELFF. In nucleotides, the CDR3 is TGTGCCAGCAGCTTAGAACAGGGGGCTCGTAATGCCGGGGAGCTGTTTTTT. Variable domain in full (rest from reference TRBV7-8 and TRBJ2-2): GAGVSQSPRYKVAKRGQDVALRCDPISGHVSLFWYQQALGQGPEFLTYFQNEAQLDKSGLPSDRFFAERPEGSVSTLKIQRTQQEDSAVYLCASSLEQGARNAGELFFGEGSRLTVL.

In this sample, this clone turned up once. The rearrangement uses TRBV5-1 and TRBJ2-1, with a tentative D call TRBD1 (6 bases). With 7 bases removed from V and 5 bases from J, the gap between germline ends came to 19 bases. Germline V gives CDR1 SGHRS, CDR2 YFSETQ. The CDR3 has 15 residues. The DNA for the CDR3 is TGCGCCAGCCAAATTACAGGGTGGGCCAACAATGAGCAGTTCTTC. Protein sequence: CASQITGWANNEQFF.

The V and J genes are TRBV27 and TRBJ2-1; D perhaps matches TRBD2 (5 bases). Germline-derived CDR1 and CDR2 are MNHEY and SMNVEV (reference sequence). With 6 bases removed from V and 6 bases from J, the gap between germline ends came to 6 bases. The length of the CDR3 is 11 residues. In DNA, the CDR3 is TGTGCCAGCAGCCGGGGCAATGAGCAGTTCTTC. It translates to CASSRGNEQFF.

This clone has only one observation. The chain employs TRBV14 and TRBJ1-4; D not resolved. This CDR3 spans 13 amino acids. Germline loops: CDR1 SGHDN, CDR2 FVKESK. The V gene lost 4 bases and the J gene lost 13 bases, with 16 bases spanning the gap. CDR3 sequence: CASSPSPGLGLFF. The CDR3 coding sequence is TGTGCCAGCAGCCCCTCCCCCGGGTTGGGACTGTTTTTT.